This T cell receptor beta chain comes out of a study of CD8 T cells in ankylosing spondylitis. This CDR3 comprises 15 residues. V was clipped by 3 bases and J by 7 bases; unmatched bases: 4. Germline V lookup: CDR1 SGHTA, CDR2 FQGNSA. Findings and limits, study-wide: Disease-linked clones reportedly showed significant enrichment in matched ankylosing spondylitis synovial fluid. Relatively scarce in peripheral blood, disease-linked clones were CD8+. Ankylosing spondylitis blood appeared to be characterized by a TCR beta motif of under ten highly homologous variants.

5'-RACE, quantitative and with molecular barcodes, yielded the TCR beta libraries. One entry per CDR3 protein, called by TCRdb with MiXCR from the 5' RACE reads. This table has fewer than 35,000 distinct CDR3 sequences, more than 25% appearing once. Comment on this clonotype: Its matching antigen is unknown.

Sequencing was performed on synovial fluid, either unsorted or a sorted T cell fraction (not recorded which). V and J are TRBV7-2 and TRBJ1-4, with 11 bases that match TRBD1. The sequence came from a male donor with ankylosing spondylitis. CDR3 protein: CASSFLGTGGEKLFF. The CDR3 region has the DNA TGTGCCAGCAGCTTTTTAGGGACAGGGGGTGAAAAACTGTTTTTT.